Below are 4 T cell receptor beta chains sequenced from a single sample in a study of cytomegalovirus exposure and HLA in healthy donors. Researchers ran the PCR with 60 Vbeta and 13 Jbeta primers. The method was immunoSEQ multiplex PCR; TCRdb's version includes in-frame clones alone and lacks a portion of them. Found here are under 200,000 clones, about 75% of them singletons; the top ten hold 11% to 15%. The sequencing sample was made of PBMCs. These receptors were obtained from a man aged 45 to 65 in good health and CMV-seropositive.

J is TRBJ1-5 and V is TRBV7-2; the D is unclear. The germline gives CDR1 SGHTA, CDR2 FQGNSA. The CDR3 is 17 residues long. V was pared by 3 bases and J by 0 bases, with 15 bases between. As DNA, the CDR3 is TGTGCCAGCAGCTTCTTTGTGAGCCGTGATAGCAATCAGCCCCAGCATTTT. Encoded protein: CASSFFVSRDSNQPQHF.

This sequence joins TRBV6-5 and TRBJ2-7, with TRBD2 matching over 11 bases. The CDR3 extends over 15 amino acids. Germline trimming cut 5 bases from V and 3 bases from J; bases unmatched to any gene: 6. CDR1 MNHEY and CDR2 SVGAGI come from the germline V gene. The CDR3 bases are TGTGCCAGCAGTAAGGTAGCGGGGGGGTTCTACGAGCAGTACTTC. This translates into CASSKVAGGFYEQYF.

The chain joins TRBV29-1 to TRBJ2-5; 11 bases fit TRBD2. V lost 3 bases to trimming and J lost 9 bases; unmatched junction nucleotides: 18. Germline CDR1 reads SQVTM; CDR2 reads ANQGSEA. The CDR3 totals 17 residues. The CDR3 loop is CSVDGVGFSGGESSQYF. The CDR3 DNA reads TGCAGCGTTGATGGGGTGGGATTTAGCGGGGGGGAATCGTCCCAGTACTTC.

The rearrangement links TRBV5-1 to TRBJ2-1, with D perhaps matching TRBD1 (6 bases). The germline V gene encodes CDR1 SGHRS and CDR2 YFSETQ. This CDR3 has 13 residues. Trimming cost V 0 bases and J 8 bases, with 9 bases left between them. CDR3 loop: CASSLDRVDEQFF. The CDR3 region has the DNA TGCGCCAGCAGCTTGGACAGGGTCGATGAGCAGTTCTTC.